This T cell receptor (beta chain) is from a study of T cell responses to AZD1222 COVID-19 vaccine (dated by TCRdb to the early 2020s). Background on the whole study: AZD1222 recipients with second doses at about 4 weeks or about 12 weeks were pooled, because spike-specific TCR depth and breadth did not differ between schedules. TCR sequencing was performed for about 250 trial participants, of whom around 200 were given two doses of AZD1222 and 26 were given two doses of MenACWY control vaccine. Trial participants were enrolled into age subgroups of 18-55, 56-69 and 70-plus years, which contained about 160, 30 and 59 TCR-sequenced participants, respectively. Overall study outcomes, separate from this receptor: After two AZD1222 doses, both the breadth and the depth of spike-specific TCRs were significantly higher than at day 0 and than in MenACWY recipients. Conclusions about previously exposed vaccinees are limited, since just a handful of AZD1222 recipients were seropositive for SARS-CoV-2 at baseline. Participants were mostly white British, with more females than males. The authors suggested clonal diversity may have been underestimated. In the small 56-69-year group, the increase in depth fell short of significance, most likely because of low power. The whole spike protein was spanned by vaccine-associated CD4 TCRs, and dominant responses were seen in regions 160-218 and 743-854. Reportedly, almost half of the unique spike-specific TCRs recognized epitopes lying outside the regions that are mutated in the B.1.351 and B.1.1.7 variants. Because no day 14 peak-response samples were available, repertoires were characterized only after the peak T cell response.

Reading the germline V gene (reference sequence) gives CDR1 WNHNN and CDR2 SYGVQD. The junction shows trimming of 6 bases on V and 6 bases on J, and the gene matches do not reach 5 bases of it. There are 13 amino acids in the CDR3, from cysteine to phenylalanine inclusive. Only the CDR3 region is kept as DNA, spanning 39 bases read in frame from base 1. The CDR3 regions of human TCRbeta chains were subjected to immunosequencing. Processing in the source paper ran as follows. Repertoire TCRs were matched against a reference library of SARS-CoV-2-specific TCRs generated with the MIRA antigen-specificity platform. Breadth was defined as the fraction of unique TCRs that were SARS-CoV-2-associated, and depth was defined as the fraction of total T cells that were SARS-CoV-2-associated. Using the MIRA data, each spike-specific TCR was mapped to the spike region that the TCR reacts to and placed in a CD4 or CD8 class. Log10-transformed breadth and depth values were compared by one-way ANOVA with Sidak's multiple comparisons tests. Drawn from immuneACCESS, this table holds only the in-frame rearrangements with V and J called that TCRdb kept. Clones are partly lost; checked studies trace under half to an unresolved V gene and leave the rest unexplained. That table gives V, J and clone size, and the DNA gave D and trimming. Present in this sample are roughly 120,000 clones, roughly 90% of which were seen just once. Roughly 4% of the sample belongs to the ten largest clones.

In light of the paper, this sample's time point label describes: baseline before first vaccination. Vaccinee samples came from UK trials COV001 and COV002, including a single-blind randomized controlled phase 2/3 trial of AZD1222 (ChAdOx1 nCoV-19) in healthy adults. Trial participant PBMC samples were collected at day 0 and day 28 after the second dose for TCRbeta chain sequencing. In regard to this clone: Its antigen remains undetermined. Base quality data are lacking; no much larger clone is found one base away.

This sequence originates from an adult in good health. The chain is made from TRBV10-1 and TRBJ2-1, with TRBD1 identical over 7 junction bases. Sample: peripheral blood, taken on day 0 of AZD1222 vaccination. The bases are TGCGCCAGCAGCACGGGACAGACCAATGAGCAGTTCTTC. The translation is CASSTGQTNEQFF.